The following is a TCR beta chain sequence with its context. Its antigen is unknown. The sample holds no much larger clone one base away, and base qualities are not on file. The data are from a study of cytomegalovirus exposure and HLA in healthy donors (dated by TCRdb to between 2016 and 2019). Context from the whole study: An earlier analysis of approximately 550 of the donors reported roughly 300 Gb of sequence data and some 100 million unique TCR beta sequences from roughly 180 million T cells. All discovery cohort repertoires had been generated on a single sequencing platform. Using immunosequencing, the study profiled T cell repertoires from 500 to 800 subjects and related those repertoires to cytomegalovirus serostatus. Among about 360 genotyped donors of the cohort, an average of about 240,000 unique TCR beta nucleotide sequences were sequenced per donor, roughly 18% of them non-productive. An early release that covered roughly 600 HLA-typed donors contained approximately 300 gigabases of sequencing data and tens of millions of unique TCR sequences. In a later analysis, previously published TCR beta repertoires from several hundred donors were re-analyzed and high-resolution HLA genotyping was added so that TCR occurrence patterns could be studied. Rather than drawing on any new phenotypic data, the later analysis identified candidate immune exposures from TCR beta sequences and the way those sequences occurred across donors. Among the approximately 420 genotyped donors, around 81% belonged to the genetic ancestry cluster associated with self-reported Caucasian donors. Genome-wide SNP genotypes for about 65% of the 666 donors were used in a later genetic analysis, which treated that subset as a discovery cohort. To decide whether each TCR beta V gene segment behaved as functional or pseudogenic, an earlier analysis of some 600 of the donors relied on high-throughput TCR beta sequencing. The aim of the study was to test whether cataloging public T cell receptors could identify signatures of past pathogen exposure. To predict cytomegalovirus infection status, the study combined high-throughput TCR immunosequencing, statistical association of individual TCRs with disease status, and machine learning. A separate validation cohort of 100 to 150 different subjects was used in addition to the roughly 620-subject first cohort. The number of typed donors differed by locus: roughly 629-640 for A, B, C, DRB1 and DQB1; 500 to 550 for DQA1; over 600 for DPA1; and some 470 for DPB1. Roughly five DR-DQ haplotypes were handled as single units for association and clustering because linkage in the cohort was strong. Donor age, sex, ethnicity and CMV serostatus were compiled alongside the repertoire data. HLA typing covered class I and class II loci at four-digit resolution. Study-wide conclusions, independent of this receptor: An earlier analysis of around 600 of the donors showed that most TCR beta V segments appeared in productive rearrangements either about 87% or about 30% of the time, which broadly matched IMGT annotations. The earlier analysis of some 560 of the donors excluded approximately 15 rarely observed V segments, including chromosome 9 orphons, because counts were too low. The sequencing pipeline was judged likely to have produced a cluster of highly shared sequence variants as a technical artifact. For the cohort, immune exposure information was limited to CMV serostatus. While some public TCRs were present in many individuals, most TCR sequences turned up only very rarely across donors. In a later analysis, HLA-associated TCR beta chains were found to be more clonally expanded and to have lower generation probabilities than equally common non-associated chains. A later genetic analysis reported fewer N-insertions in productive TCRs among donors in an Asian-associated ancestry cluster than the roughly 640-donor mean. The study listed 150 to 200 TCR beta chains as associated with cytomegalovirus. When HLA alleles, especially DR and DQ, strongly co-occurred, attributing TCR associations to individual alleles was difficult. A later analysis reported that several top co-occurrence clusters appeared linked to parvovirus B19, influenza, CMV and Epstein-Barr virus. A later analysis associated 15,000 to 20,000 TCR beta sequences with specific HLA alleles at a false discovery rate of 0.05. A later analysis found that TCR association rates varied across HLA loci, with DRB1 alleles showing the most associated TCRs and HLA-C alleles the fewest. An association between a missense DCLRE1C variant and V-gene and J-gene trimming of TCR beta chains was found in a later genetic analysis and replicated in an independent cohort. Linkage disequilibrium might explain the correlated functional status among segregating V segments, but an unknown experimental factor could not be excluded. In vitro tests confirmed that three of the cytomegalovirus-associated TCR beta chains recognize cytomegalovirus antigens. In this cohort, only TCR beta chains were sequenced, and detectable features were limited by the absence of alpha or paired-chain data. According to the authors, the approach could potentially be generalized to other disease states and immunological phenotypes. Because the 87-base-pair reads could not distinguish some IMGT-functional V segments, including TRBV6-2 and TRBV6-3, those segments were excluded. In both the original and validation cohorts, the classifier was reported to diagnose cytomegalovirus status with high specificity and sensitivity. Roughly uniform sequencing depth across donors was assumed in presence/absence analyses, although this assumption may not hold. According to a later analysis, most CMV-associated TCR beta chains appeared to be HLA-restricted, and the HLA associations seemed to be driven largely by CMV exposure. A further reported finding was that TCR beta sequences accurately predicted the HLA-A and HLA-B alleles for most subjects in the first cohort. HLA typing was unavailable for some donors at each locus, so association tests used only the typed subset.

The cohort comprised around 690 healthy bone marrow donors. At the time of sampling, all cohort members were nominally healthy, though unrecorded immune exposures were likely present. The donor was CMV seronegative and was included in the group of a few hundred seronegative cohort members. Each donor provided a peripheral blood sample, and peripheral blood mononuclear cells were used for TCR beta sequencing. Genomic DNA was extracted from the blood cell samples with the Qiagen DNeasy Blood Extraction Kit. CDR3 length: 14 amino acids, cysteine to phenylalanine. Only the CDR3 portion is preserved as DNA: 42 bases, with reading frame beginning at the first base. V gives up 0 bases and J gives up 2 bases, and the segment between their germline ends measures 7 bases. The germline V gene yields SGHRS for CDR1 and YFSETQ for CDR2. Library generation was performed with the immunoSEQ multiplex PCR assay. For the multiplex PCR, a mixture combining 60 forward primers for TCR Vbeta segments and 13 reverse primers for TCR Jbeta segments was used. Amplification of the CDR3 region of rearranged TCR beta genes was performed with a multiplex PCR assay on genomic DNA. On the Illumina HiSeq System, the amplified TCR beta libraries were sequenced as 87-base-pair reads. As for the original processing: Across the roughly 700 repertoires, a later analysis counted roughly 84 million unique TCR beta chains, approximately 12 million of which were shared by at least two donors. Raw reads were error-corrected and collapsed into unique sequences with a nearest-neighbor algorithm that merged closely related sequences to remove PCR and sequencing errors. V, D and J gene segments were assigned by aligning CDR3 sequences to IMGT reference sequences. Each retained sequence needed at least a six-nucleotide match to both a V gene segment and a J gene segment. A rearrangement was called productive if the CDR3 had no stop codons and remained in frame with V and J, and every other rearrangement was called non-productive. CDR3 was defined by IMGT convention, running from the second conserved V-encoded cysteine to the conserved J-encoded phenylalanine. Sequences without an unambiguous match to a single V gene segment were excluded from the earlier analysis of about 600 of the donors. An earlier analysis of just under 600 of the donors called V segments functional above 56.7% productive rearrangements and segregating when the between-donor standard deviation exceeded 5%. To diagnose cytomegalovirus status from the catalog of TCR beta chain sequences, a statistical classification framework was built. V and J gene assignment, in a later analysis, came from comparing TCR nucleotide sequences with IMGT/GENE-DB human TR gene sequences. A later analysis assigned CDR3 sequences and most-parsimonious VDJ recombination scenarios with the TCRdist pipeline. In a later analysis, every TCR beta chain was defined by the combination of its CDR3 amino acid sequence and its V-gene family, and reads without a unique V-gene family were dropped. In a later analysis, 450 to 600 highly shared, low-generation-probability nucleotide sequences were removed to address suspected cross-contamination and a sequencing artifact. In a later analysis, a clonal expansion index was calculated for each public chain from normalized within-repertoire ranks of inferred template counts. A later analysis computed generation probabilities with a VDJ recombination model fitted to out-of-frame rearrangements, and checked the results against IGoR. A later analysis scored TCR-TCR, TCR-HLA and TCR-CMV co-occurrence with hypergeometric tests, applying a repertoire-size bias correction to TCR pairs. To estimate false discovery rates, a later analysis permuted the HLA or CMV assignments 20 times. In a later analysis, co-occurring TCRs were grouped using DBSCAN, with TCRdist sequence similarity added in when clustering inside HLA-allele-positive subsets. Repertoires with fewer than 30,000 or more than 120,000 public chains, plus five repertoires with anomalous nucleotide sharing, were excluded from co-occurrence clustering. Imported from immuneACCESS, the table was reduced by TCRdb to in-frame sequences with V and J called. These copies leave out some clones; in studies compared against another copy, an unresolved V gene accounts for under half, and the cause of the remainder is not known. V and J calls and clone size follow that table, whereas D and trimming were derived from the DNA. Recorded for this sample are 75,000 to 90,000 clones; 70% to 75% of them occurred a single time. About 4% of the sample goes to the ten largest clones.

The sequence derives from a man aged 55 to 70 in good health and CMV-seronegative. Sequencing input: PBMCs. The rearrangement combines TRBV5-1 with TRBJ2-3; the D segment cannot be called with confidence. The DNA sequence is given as TGCGCCAGCAGCTTGGGGGCCTTCACAGATACGCAGTATTTT. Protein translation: CASSLGAFTDTQYF.